The T cell receptor beta chain described here comes from a study of T cell changes during pregnancy in multiple sclerosis. Measured with immunoSEQ multiplex PCR; TCRdb has only the in-frame clones, and not every one. The sample carries 47,000 or so clones, around 89% recorded once. The source was peripheral blood, collected after pregnancy. This clonotype was obtained from a female donor in good health, enrolled as a control in a pregnancy study.

The CDR3 DNA reads TGTGCCAGCAGTTTCGGCAGACTCTCTGGAAACACCATATATTTT. It translates to CASSFGRLSGNTIYF. V usage is TRBV28 and J usage is TRBJ1-3; D is unresolved. Trimming cost V 3 bases and J 0 bases, with 9 bases left between them. This CDR3 is 15 amino acids long. Germline CDR1 is MDHEN and CDR2 is SYDVKM.